One and the same sample provided the 29 T cell receptor beta chains below, sequenced in a study of immune characterization of retroperitoneal liposarcoma. TCRdb ran MiXCR on the PCR reads and lists one entry per CDR3 protein. The data contain about 9,600 distinct CDR3 sequences, around 28% of them seen just once; the ten biggest clones take up almost 8.5%. The source material was tumor tissue. These receptors all stem from a male donor with retroperitoneal liposarcoma.

This clonotype was observed a handful of times. V usage is TRBV12-3 or TRBV12-4 and J usage is TRBJ2-5, with TRBD2 matching over 7 bases. V was clipped by 5 bases and J by 8 bases; unmatched bases: 14. This CDR3 region has 15 residues. The CDR3 sequence is CASSHIAGTKRTQYF. The DNA for the CDR3 is TGTGCCAGCAGTCATATAGCGGGTACTAAGAGAACCCAGTACTTC.

By share, this clonotype counts as medium-sized. CDR3 amino acids: CASSNGGQGETQYF. CDR3 bases: TGTGCCAGCAGTAATGGAGGACAGGGGGAGACCCAGTACTTC. V is TRBV6-1 and J is TRBJ2-1; TRBD1 agrees at 9 bases. TRBJ2-5 matches the DNA end more closely, so the J call is doubtful. This CDR3 has 14 amino acids. Germline assignment: CDR1 MNHNS and CDR2 SASEGT.

The rearrangement joins TRBV25-1 to TRBJ1-2, with 7 bases matching TRBD1. V lost 6 bases and J lost 8; bases outside the gene matches: 6. CDR1 and CDR2 (germline): MGHDK, SYGVNS. CDR3 length equals 12 residues. The CDR3 region is CASRGTAQGYTF. CDR3 nucleotides: TGTGCCAGCAGGGGGACAGCGCAGGGCTACACCTTC.

This clonotype occurred many times. The rearrangement joins TRBV7-2 to TRBJ2-7, with a possible D match to TRBD2 (6 bases). CDR1 is SGHTA, CDR2 FQGNSA, per germline. Between the trimmed V and J ends, which lost 5 bases and 0 bases, there was a span of 17 bases. This CDR3 comprises 16 residues. The CDR3 loop reads CASSSYRESPSYEQYF. The CDR3 coding sequence is TGTGCCAGCAGCAGCTATCGGGAGAGCCCCTCCTACGAGCAGTACTTC.

The chain has TRBV12-3 or TRBV12-4 and TRBJ2-1; maybe TRBD1 (5 bases). V was shortened by 3 bases and J by 5 bases, with 14 bases between the two germline ends. The CDR3 is 15 residues long. The CDR3 DNA sequence: TGTGCCAGCAGTTTCTTAAGGCAGGGAAACAATGAGCAGTTCTTC. This translates into CASSFLRQGNNEQFF.

V gene TRBV27 combines with J gene TRBJ2-1; 8 bases are shared with TRBD2. The CDR3 length is 17 residues. In germline, CDR1 is MNHEY, CDR2 SMNVEV (reference sequence). With V trimmed by 5 bases and J by 0 bases, 9 bases remained unmatched. The chain's CDR3 is CASSLGLAWGSYNEQFF. The CDR3 nucleotides read TGTGCCAGCAGTCTCGGACTAGCCTGGGGCTCCTACAATGAGCAGTTCTTC.

V gene TRBV25-1 combines with J gene TRBJ2-5; 7 bases agree with TRBD2. Germline V gives CDR1 MGHDK, CDR2 SYGVNS. V trimming: 6 bases; J trimming: 4 bases; junction bases outside the gene matches: 11. CDR3 size: 15 residues. CDR3 in amino acids: CASSPMAGDRETQYF. In DNA form, the CDR3 reads TGTGCCAGCAGCCCCATGGCGGGGGATCGAGAGACCCAGTACTTC.

This clonotype appeared many times. This CDR3 reads CASSFRTTVFTDTQYF. As DNA, the CDR3 is TGTGCCAGCAGTTTTCGCACGACAGTTTTCACAGATACGCAGTATTTT. V and J are TRBV12-3 or TRBV12-4 and TRBJ2-3; weak D call: TRBD1 (5 bases). This CDR3 has 16 residues. V was shortened by 3 bases and J by 2 bases, with 15 bases between the two germline ends.

This clonotype was picked up a small number of times. This chain connects TRBV6-5 to TRBJ2-5, with TRBD2 matching 10 bases. The J call is in doubt because the DNA end fits TRBJ2-1 better. Germline V gives CDR1 MNHEY, CDR2 SVGAGI. CDR3 size: 15 residues. The DNA for the CDR3 is TGTGCCAGCAGTTATTCAGCGGGAGGGCAATTCGGGCAGTTCTTC. Its translation: CASSYSAGGQFGQFF.

The chain is built from TRBV25-1 and TRBJ2-7, with a tentative D call TRBD2 (5 bases). CDR1 is MGHDK, CDR2 SYGVNS, per germline. Trimming cost V 1 base and J 12 bases, with 13 bases left between them. This CDR3 comprises 12 residues. In nucleotides, the CDR3 is TGTGCCAGCAGTGAATCTGGAGGCCCCACGTACTTC. As protein: CASSESGGPTYF.

This clonotype was detected only a few times. The genes are TRBV4-2 and TRBJ2-7, with 10 bases aligning to TRBD2. Trimming took 2 bases from V and 6 from J; bases not matched to a gene: 7. Germline CDR1 LGHNA, CDR2 YNFKEQ. CDR3 size: 15 residues. This chain's CDR3 is CASSQNTGLATEQYF. In nucleotides, the CDR3 is TGTGCCAGCAGCCAAAATACGGGACTAGCGACCGAGCAGTACTTC.

Points on this clonotype: A read error may produce the germline difference seen at one junction end. The rearrangement uses TRBV4-1 and TRBJ2-4; 8 bases are shared with TRBD2. CDR3 length: 15 residues. Germline values: CDR1 MGHRA, CDR2 YSYEKL. Here the CDR3 reads CASSQDGSGGDEQYF. The CDR3 DNA sequence: TGTGCCAGCAGCCAAGATGGAAGCGGGGGAGATGAGCAGTACTTC.

The CDR3: CASSTGVGIQFF. The CDR3 DNA reads as TGTGCCAGCTCAACAGGGGTGGGCATTCAGTTCTTC. The V and J genes are TRBV12-3 or TRBV12-4 and TRBJ2-5; 7 positions match TRBD1. The last part of the DNA fits TRBJ2-1 better; the J call may be wrong. CDR3 length equals 12 residues.

This clonotype has ten or more counts. The CDR3 is CASSSRGGTDTQYF. The CDR3 nucleotides are TGTGCCAGCAGCTCAAGAGGGGGCACAGATACGCAGTATTTT. The chain uses TRBV11-3 and TRBJ2-3; D possibly matches TRBD1 or TRBD2 (5 bases each). Trimming left V 4 bases short and J 1 base short, with 9 bases between. CDR3 length: 14 residues. The germline CDR1 and CDR2 sequences are SGHNT and YENEEA.

This clonotype was observed at least ten times. The chain recombines TRBV11-3 with TRBJ2-1; 11 bases line up with TRBD2. The DNA matches TRBJ2-7 better at its end, which makes the J call doubtful. Per the germline V gene, CDR1 is SGHNT and CDR2 is YENEEA. CDR3 length: 17 amino acids. Written as DNA, the CDR3 is TGTGCCAGCAGCTTAAGCGGGCTAGCGGGAGGCGCCTACGAGCAGTACTTC. As protein: CASSLSGLAGGAYEQYF.

The rearrangement links TRBV6-1 to TRBJ2-1, with 8 bases identical to TRBD1. Per the germline V gene, CDR1 is MNHNS and CDR2 is SASEGT. V lost 7 bases, J lost 10 bases, and 12 bases stayed unmatched. This CDR3 comprises 14 residues. The CDR3 loop reads CASNLSGQVFEQFF. The CDR3, as DNA: TGTGCCAGCAACTTATCGGGACAGGTGTTCGAGCAGTTCTTC.

V usage is TRBV11-3 and J usage is TRBJ2-1; 8 nucleotides align to TRBD2. The V segment lost 5 bases and the J segment 10 bases; nucleotides outside the gene matches: 13. The germline V gene encodes CDR1 SGHNT and CDR2 YENEEA. The CDR3 totals 15 residues. The chain's CDR3 is CASSPGGADAYEQFF. DNA of the CDR3: TGTGCCAGCAGCCCCGGGGGGGCGGATGCCTACGAGCAGTTCTTC.

This clonotype is medium-sized by share. The rearrangement links TRBV6-1 to TRBJ2-6; D is possibly TRBD1 or TRBD2 (5 bases each). Germline loops: CDR1 MNHNS, CDR2 SASEGT. V was clipped by 6 bases and J by 4 bases, with 13 bases between them. The CDR3 sequence is 15 residues long. The CDR3 DNA reads TGTGCCAGCAGACCCGACGGGGCCGGGGCCAACGTCCTGACTTTC. This codes for CASRPDGAGANVLTF.

In this sample, this clonotype turned up a few times. V usage is TRBV6-4 and J usage is TRBJ2-1; D unresolved. V lost 2 bases to trimming and J lost 2 bases, with 10 bases between them. The CDR3 has 15 residues. The V gene's germline CDR1 is MRHNA and CDR2 SNTAGT. In DNA, the CDR3 is TGTGCCAGCAGTGACCCGTACAGTGCCTACAATGAGCAGTTCTTC. Encoded protein: CASSDPYSAYNEQFF.

The chain combines TRBV27 with TRBJ2-3; 10 nucleotides align to TRBD2. Trimming cost V 0 bases and J 2 bases; bases outside gene matches: 5. The CDR3 contains 17 residues. Germline CDR1 reads MNHEY; CDR2 reads SMNVEV (reference sequence). The chain's CDR3 is CASSLSSGGAPTDTQYF. The CDR3 DNA reads TGTGCCAGCAGTTTATCCAGCGGGGGGGCCCCCACAGATACGCAGTATTTT.

The chain recombines TRBV6-1 with TRBJ2-1, with 8 bases lining up with TRBD2. The CDR3 has 16 amino acids. Trimming removed 2 bases from V and 3 bases from J; junction bases left unmatched: 6. CDR1 is MNHNS and CDR2 is SASEGT in the germline V gene. This CDR3 is CASSEFGLANYNEQFF. The CDR3 DNA sequence: TGTGCCAGCAGTGAATTTGGACTAGCAAACTACAATGAGCAGTTCTTC.

V gene TRBV6-2 or TRBV6-3 combines with J gene TRBJ2-3; 9 bases align to TRBD1. Germline CDR1 reads MNHEY; CDR2 reads SVGEGT. The CDR3 contains 15 residues. Trimming at V came to 5 bases and at J to 2 bases, leaving 5 bases not matched to a gene. As DNA, the CDR3 is TGTGCCAGCAGTGCTTGGGACAGGGCCACAGATACGCAGTATTTT. Amino acids: CASSAWDRATDTQYF.

This clonotype was seen ten or more times. This rearrangement joins TRBV12-3 or TRBV12-4 to TRBJ2-7, with D maybe TRBD2 (6 bases). The CDR3 sequence is 15 residues long. Trimming left V 5 bases short and J 6 bases short, with 20 bases between. This chain's CDR3 is CASSTLGRGTIEQYF. CDR3 bases: TGTGCCAGCAGTACCCTCGGTCGGGGGACCATCGAGCAGTACTTC.

As concerns this clonotype: A read error is possible here, since a much larger clone lies one base away. This sequence joins TRBV6-1 and TRBJ2-3, with 7 bases identical to TRBD1. The end of the DNA is better explained by TRBJ2-7, so the J call may be wrong. Germline V gene lookup returns CDR1 MNHNS and CDR2 SASEGT. The CDR3 consists of 13 residues. CDR3 sequence reads: CANQRGQSYEQYF. The CDR3 bases are TGTGCCAACCAACGGGGACAGTCCTACGAGCAGTACTTC.

This clonotype has a handful of counts. The chain links TRBV6-1 to TRBJ1-1, with D tentatively TRBD1 (6 bases). Trimming removed 5 bases at V and 5 bases at J, with 33 bases between. The V gene's germline CDR1 is MNHNS and CDR2 SASEGT. The CDR3 contains 20 residues. CDR3 region: CASSSKGGGAVRVVGTEAFF. CDR3 in DNA: TGTGCCAGCAGTTCGAAAGGGGGTGGTGCGGTAAGGGTAGTCGGGACTGAAGCTTTCTTT.

In its sample, this clonotype was seen many times. V and J are TRBV6-1 and TRBJ2-1; possible D gene TRBD2, 5 bases. Germline V CDR1 and CDR2: MNHNS, SASEGT. CDR3 length: 13 amino acids. Trimming cost V 5 bases and J 13 bases, with 18 bases left between them. CDR3 sequence: CASSLRAVETQFF. The CDR3 bases are TGTGCCAGCAGTTTGAGGGCGGTGGAGACCCAGTTCTTC.

This clonotype was seen at least ten times. The genes are TRBV6-1 and TRBJ2-1, with D tentatively TRBD2 (5 bases). The germline V and J ends were trimmed by 9 bases and 13 bases, with 19 bases remaining between them. The CDR3 sequence is 12 residues long. Germline V lookup: CDR1 MNHNS, CDR2 SASEGT. This CDR3 reads CASGRVQETQFF. The DNA of the CDR3 is TGTGCCAGTGGGCGGGTACAAGAGACCCAGTTCTTC.

The V and J genes are TRBV7-2 and TRBJ2-5; 10 bases line up with TRBD2. The DNA end is a closer match to TRBJ2-1, so the J assignment may be wrong. This CDR3 spans 16 amino acids. In germline, CDR1 is SGHTA, CDR2 FQGNSA. The CDR3 DNA reads as TGTGCCAGCAGCTTAGAACGTCTAGCGGGGGAGAATGAGCAGTTCTTC. Translating gives CASSLERLAGENEQFF.

This rearrangement joins TRBV6-1 to TRBJ1-4; D unclear. Germline loops: CDR1 MNHNS, CDR2 SASEGT. The length of the CDR3 is 14 residues. Trimming pared 2 bases from V and 3 bases from J, leaving 7 bases between. The DNA for the CDR3 is TGTGCCAGCAGTGAATATGGGTCTAATGAAAAACTGTTTTTT. Translated, it gives CASSEYGSNEKLFF.